The clone carrying this T cell receptor (beta chain) was recorded many times. The target antigen is unknown. The ends lost 1 base at V and 6 bases at J; junction bases unmatched: 3. This CDR3 is built from 15 residues. This sample was included in a study of blood T cells in healthy people across ages. Study-wide results and limits: Among long-lived donors, naive CD4+ cells were more numerous and diversity higher than in aged donors.

Then a second PCR, running roughly 7 to 11 cycles, was carried out with a sample-barcoded 5' primer and a J-beta primer mix. One entry per CDR3 protein, called by TCRdb with MiXCR from the 5' RACE reads. The sample shows 550,000 to 800,000 distinct CDR3 sequences, under 25% of them seen only once. The receptor was isolated from a man between 65 and 85 years old in good health. Source material: blood. The chain uses TRBV12-3 or TRBV12-4 and TRBJ1-6, with 7 bases identical to TRBD1. CDR3 protein: CASSLGGTANSPLHF. The CDR3 nucleotides read TGTGCCAGCAGTTTAGGTGGGACAGCTAATTCACCCCTCCACTTT.